The T cell receptor (beta chain) under discussion was sequenced for a study of cytomegalovirus exposure and HLA in healthy donors. Study findings and constraints: The study flagged 150 to 200 TCR beta chains as cytomegalovirus-associated. A missense variant in DCLRE1C was later tied to TCR beta V- and J-gene trimming. CMV serostatus stood as the only immune exposure information on hand.

This PCR relied on a set of 60 Vbeta primers and 13 Jbeta primers. TCRdb's copy holds only in-frame clones and misses some; the assay was immunoSEQ multiplex PCR. Of approximately 110,000 clones in the sample, approximately 70% were seen once. Concerning this clone itself: What it recognizes is unknown.

This CDR3 contains 15 residues. Germline trimming cut 1 base from V and 7 bases from J; bases unmatched to any gene: 9. In germline, CDR1 is SGHTA, CDR2 FQGTGA. This TCR came from a middle-aged man in good health and CMV-seropositive. Input material: PBMCs. The gene calls are TRBV7-3 and TRBJ1-2; 7 nucleotides match TRBD1. Here the CDR3 DNA reads TGTGCCAGCAGCTTAAAGGCAGGGGGACTTAGTGGCTACACCTTC. Its translation is CASSLKAGGLSGYTF.